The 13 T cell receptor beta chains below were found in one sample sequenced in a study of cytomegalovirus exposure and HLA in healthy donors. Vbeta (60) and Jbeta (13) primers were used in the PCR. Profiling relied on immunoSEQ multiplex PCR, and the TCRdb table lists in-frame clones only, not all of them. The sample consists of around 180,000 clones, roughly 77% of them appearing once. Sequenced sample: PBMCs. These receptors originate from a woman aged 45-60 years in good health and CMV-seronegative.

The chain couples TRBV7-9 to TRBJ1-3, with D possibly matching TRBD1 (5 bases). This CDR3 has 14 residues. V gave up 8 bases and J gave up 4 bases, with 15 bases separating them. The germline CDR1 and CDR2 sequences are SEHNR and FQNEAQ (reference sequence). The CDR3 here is CASRGGGDGNTIYF. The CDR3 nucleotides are TGTGCCAGCCGGGGTGGGGGGGACGGAAACACCATATATTTT.

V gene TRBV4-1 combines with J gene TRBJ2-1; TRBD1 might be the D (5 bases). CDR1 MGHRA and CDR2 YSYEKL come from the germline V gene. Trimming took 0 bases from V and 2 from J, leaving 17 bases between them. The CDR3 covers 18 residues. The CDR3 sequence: CASSQDWAGTGAYNEQFF. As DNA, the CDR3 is TGCGCCAGCAGCCAAGATTGGGCCGGAACAGGAGCCTACAATGAGCAGTTCTTC.

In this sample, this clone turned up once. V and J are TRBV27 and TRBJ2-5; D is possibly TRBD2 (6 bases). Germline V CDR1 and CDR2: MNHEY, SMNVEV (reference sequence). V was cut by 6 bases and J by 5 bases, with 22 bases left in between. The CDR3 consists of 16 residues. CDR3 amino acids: CASSLGAGLPAETQYF. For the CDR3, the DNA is TGTGCCAGCAGCTTAGGGGCGGGACTTCCGGCGGAGACCCAGTACTTC.

In DNA, the CDR3 is TGTGCCAGCAGCCAGAAGGGGTTCGAGCAGTACTTC. Translating gives CASSQKGFEQYF. The rearrangement uses TRBV5-8 and TRBJ2-7, with a weak D call TRBD1 (5 bases). Germline CDR1 and CDR2: SGHTS and YDEGEE. Deletions cut 4 bases from V and 6 bases from J, with 11 bases between. CDR3 length equals 12 residues.

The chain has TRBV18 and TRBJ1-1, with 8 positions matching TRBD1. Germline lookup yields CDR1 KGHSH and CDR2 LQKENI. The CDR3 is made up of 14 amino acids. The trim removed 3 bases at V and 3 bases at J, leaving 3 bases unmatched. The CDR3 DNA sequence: TGTGCCAGCTCACCGGCAGGGGGCTACACTGAAGCTTTCTTT. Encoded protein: CASSPAGGYTEAFF.

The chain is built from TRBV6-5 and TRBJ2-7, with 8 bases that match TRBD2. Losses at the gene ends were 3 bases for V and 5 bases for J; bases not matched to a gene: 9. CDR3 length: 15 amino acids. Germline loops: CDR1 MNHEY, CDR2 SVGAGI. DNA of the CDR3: TGTGCCAGCAGTTATTCCCCGGGGGGGCAGGACGAGCAGTACTTC. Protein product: CASSYSPGGQDEQYF.

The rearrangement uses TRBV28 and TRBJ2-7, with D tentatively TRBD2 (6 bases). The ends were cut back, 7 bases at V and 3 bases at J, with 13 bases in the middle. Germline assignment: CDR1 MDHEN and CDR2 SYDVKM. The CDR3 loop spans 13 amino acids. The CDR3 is CASTRGSLYEQYF. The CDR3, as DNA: TGTGCCAGCACTCGGGGGTCCCTCTACGAGCAGTACTTC.

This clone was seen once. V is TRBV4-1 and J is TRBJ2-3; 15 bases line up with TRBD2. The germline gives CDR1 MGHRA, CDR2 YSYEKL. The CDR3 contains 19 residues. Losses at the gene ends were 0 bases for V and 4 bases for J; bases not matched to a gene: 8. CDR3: CASSQDHRTSGGEADTQYF. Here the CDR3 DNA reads TGCGCCAGCAGCCAAGATCATCGGACTAGCGGGGGGGAGGCAGATACGCAGTATTTT.

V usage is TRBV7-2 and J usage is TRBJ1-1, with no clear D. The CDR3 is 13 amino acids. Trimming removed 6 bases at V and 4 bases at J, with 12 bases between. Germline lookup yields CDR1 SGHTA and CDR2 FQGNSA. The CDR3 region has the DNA TGTGCCAGCAGGATTGGAGGGCGCACTGAAGCTTTCTTT. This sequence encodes CASRIGGRTEAFF.

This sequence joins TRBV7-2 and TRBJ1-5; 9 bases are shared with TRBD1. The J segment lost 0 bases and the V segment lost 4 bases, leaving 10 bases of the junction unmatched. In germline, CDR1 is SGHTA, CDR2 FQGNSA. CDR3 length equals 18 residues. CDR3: CASSSGTGRGLSNQPQHF. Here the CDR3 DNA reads TGTGCCAGCAGCTCTGGGACAGGGAGGGGGCTTAGCAATCAGCCCCAGCATTTT.

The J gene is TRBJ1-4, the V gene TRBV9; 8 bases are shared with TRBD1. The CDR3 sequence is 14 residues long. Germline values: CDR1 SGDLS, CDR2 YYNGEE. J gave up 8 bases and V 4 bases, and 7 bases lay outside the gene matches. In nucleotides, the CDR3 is TGTGCCAGCAGCCCCCGGACAGGGAGCGAAAAACTGTTTTTT. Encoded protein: CASSPRTGSEKLFF.

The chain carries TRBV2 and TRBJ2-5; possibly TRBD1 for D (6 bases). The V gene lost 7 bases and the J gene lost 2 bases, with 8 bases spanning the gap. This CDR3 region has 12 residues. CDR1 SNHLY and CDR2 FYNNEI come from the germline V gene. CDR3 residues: CASIGQQETQYF. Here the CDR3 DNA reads TGTGCCAGCATCGGACAGCAAGAGACCCAGTACTTC.

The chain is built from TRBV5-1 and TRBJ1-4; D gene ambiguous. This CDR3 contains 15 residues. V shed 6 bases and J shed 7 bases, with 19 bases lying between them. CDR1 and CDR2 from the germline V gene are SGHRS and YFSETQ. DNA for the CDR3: TGCGCCAGCACCACTAGCGGGGTAAGGGTTGAAAAACTGTTTTTT. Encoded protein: CASTTSGVRVEKLFF.